These 5 T cell receptor beta chains originate from one sample sequenced in a study of blood T cell repertoires in COVID-19. Only in-frame clones appear in the TCRdb table, and some are missing; sequencing was by immunoSEQ multiplex PCR. The table includes approximately 250,000 clones, 86% detected once. Input material: peripheral blood. The source is a woman older than 75 with COVID-19, enrolled during active disease.

This clone has a single count. The chain joins TRBV5-1 to TRBJ2-3; 8 bases match TRBD2. The CDR3 contains 16 residues. V was pared by 4 bases and J by 2 bases, with 9 bases of the junction left unmatched. Germline CDR1 reads SGHRS; CDR2 reads YFSETQ. The CDR3: CASSQTTGGATDTQYF. CDR3 DNA: TGCGCCAGCAGCCAAACAACCGGGGGGGCCACAGATACGCAGTATTTT.

This clone was observed a single time. CDR3 amino acids: CASSSLAARSYEQYV. CDR3 nucleotide sequence: TGTGCCAGCAGCTCCCTAGCTGCCCGCTCCTACGAGCAGTACGTC. The genes are TRBV11-2 and TRBJ2-7; D might be TRBD2 (5 bases). The V and J ends lost 4 bases and 0 bases respectively, with 13 bases between them. Germline V gives CDR1 SGHAT, CDR2 FQNNGV. The CDR3 has 15 residues.

The CDR3 reads CASSLQGAMVTQYF. The CDR3 bases are TGTGCCAGCAGTTTACAGGGGGCCATGGTTACGCAGTATTTT. This chain links TRBV28 with TRBJ2-3; 8 nucleotides align to TRBD1. Germline CDR1 is MDHEN and CDR2 is SYDVKM. The length of the CDR3 is 14 residues. J gave up 8 bases and V 2 bases, and 6 bases lay outside the gene matches.

This clone occurred once. This chain connects TRBV28 to TRBJ2-1, with 9 bases fitting TRBD1. Trimming cost V 4 bases and J 2 bases; bases outside gene matches: 6. The germline V gene has CDR1 MDHEN and CDR2 SYDVKM. This CDR3 spans 16 amino acids. The CDR3 nucleotides are TGTGCCAGCAGTTCCCCTGACAGGGGGGCCTACAATGAGCAGTTCTTC. Its translation: CASSSPDRGAYNEQFF.

In its sample, this clone was seen once. V usage is TRBV19 and J usage is TRBJ2-2, with TRBD1 matching 9 bases. The V gene end was trimmed by 9 bases and the J gene end by 3 bases; junction bases not matched to a gene: 11. Germline CDR1 is LNHDA and CDR2 is SQIVND (reference sequence). The CDR3 consists of 16 residues. The CDR3 DNA sequence: TGTGCCAGCACACCCGGGACAGGGTCATACACCGGGGAGCTGTTTTTT. It encodes CASTPGTGSYTGELFF.